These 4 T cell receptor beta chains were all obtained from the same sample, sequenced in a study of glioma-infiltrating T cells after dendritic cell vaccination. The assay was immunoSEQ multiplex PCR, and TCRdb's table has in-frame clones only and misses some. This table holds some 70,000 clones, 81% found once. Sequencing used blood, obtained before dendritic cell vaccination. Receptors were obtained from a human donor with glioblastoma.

In DNA form, the CDR3 reads TGCGCCAGCAGCTTGGGGGATTTAGCGGGGGGAAATGAGCAGTTCTTC. Encoded protein: CASSLGDLAGGNEQFF. This chain joins TRBV5-1 and TRBJ2-1, with TRBD2 matching 10 bases. CDR3 length equals 16 residues. Per the germline V gene, CDR1 is SGHRS and CDR2 is YFSETQ. V was clipped by 0 bases and J by 7 bases; unmatched bases: 7.

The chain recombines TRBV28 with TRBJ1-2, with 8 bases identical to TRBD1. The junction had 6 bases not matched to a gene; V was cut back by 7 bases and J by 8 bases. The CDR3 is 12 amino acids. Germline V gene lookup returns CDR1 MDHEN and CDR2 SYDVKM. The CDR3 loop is CASTAGGRGYTF. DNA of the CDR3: TGTGCCAGCACGGCAGGGGGCAGGGGCTACACCTTC.

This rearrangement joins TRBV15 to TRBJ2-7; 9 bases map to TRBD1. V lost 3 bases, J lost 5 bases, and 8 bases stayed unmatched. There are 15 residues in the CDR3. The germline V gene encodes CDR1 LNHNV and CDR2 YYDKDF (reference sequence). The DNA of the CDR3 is TGTGCCACCAGCAGGGCCGGGACAGGGTCGCACGAGCAGTACTTC. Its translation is CATSRAGTGSHEQYF.

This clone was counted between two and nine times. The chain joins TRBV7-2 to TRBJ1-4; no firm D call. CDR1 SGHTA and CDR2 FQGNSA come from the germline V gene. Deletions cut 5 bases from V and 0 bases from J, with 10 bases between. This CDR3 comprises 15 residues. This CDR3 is CASSGSGATNEKLFF. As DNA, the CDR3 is TGTGCCAGCAGCGGATCAGGCGCAACTAATGAAAAACTGTTTTTT.